This TCR beta chain was found in a study of blood T cell repertoires in COVID-19. Across the whole study: From the United States, Italy and Spain came samples of acute and convalescent COVID-19.

V trimming: 4 bases; J trimming: 6 bases; junction bases outside the gene matches: 4. From germline, CDR1 is SQVTM and CDR2 ANQGSEA. The CDR3 length is 14 residues. Here immunoSEQ multiplex PCR was the method, and the copy in TCRdb shows in-frame clones only, minus some. The sample shows some 190,000 clones, about four fifths of them seen only once. V usage is TRBV29-1 and J usage is TRBJ2-1, with 12 bases identical to TRBD1. This receptor was obtained from a man aged 60 to 69 with acute or convalescent COVID-19. The specimen sequenced was peripheral blood. CDR3: CSVVRDRGLNEQFF. DNA of the CDR3: TGCAGCGTTGTCCGGGACAGGGGGCTCAATGAGCAGTTCTTC.